The 29 T cell receptor beta chains reported below all come from one sample, sequenced in a study of blood T cell repertoires in COVID-19. Clones were read by immunoSEQ multiplex PCR, and TCRdb kept only the in-frame ones, dropping some. Here the sample spans over 150,000 clones, less than 90% being singletons. Sequenced input: PBMCs or T cells enriched from blood (not recorded which). The receptors were gathered from a woman aged 45-59 years who had recovered from COVID-19.

The chain links TRBV5-4 to TRBJ1-1, with no clear D. This CDR3 spans 13 amino acids. Trimming took 0 bases from V and 0 from J, leaving 3 bases between them. From germline, CDR1 is SGHNT and CDR2 YYREEE (reference sequence). Here the CDR3 reads CASSLALNTEAFF. DNA for the CDR3: TGTGCCAGCAGCTTGGCGTTGAACACTGAAGCTTTCTTT. Based on the CDR3 plus reference TRBV5-4 and TRBJ1-1, the full variable domain is ETGVTQSPTHLIKTRGQQVTLRCSSQSGHNTVSWYQQALGQGPQFIFQYYREEENGRGNFPPRFSGLQFPNYSSELNVNALELDDSALYLCASSLALNTEAFFGQGTRLTVV.

This clone was observed a few times. The genes are TRBV9 and TRBJ2-1; tentative D call: TRBD2 (6 bases). Trimming cost V 4 bases and J 6 bases, with 17 bases left between them. The CDR3 is 15 residues long. Per the germline V gene, CDR1 is SGDLS and CDR2 is YYNGEE. CDR3 protein: CASSPSMRAGNEQFF. In DNA, the CDR3 is TGTGCCAGCAGCCCATCCATGAGAGCGGGCAATGAGCAGTTCTTC.

V is TRBV2 and J is TRBJ2-7, with a tentative D call TRBD1 (5 bases). This CDR3 spans 14 amino acids. CDR1 is SNHLY and CDR2 is FYNNEI in the germline V gene. V was trimmed by 6 bases and J by 0 bases, leaving 12 bases between them. The CDR3 region is CASRAQESSYEQYF. In DNA form, the CDR3 reads TGTGCCAGCAGGGCACAGGAGAGCTCCTACGAGCAGTACTTC.

CDR3 in amino acids: CASSVQGMNTEAFF. The CDR3 bases are TGTGCCAGCAGTGTTCAGGGTATGAACACTGAAGCTTTCTTT. The rearrangement uses TRBV2 and TRBJ1-1; perhaps TRBD1 as D (5 bases). The CDR3 is 14 amino acids. The germline CDR1 and CDR2 sequences are SNHLY and FYNNEI. The V end lost 4 bases, the J end lost 0 bases, and 9 bases lay between the germline ends.

This rearrangement joins TRBV2 to TRBJ2-5, with 10 bases aligning to TRBD2. The CDR3 extends over 16 amino acids. In germline, CDR1 is SNHLY, CDR2 FYNNEI. The junction had 10 bases not matched to a gene; V was cut back by 2 bases and J by 7 bases. CDR3 sequence reads: CASSEIGLAAVGTQYF. Written as DNA, the CDR3 is TGTGCCAGCAGTGAAATCGGACTAGCGGCGGTGGGGACCCAGTACTTC.

The rearrangement joins TRBV5-1 to TRBJ2-7; unclear D gene. This CDR3 is 13 amino acids long. Deletions cut 4 bases from V and 5 bases from J, with 13 bases between. The germline gives CDR1 SGHRS, CDR2 YFSETQ. In DNA, the CDR3 is TGCGCCAGCAGCCAAATTGGCCCACACGAGCAGTACTTC. It is translated as CASSQIGPHEQYF. Based on the CDR3 plus reference TRBV5-1 and TRBJ2-7, the full variable domain is KAGVTQTPRYLIKTRGQQVTLSCSPISGHRSVSWYQQTPGQGLQFLFEYFSETQRNKGNFPGRFSGRQFSNSRSEMNVSTLELGDSALYLCASSQIGPHEQYFGPGTRLTVT.

This chain connects TRBV25-1 to TRBJ2-5; perhaps TRBD1 as D (6 bases). Trimming shortened V by 5 bases and J by 5 bases, and 12 bases separated the two germline ends. Looked up from germline, CDR1 is MGHDK and CDR2 is SYGVNS. The CDR3 covers 13 residues. The CDR3 here is CASSPQGRETQYF. The CDR3 bases are TGTGCCAGCAGTCCACAGGGAAGGGAGACCCAGTACTTC.

The chain combines TRBV11-2 with TRBJ2-7; 9 positions agree with TRBD1. This CDR3 contains 14 residues. The germline V gene has CDR1 SGHAT and CDR2 FQNNGV. The trim removed 1 base at V and 4 bases at J, leaving 2 bases unmatched. The CDR3 nucleotides read TGTGCCAGCAGCTTAGCCGGGACAGGGTACGAGCAGTACTTC. The encoded protein is CASSLAGTGYEQYF.

The CDR3 nucleotides are TGTGCCAGCAGCTTATTGCGAGGAGACCTAAACGAGCAGTACTTC. Translating it yields CASSLLRGDLNEQYF. The rearrangement joins TRBV11-1 to TRBJ2-7; the D is unclear. Germline CDR1 reads SGHAT; CDR2 reads FQDESV (reference sequence). V dropped 2 bases and J dropped 5 bases, with 16 bases sitting between them. The CDR3 spans 15 residues.

This chain connects TRBV4-1 to TRBJ1-3; TRBD1 aligns across 11 bases. The CDR3 has 16 amino acids. The germline V gene has CDR1 MGHRA and CDR2 YSYEKL. Trimming removed 4 bases from V and 0 bases from J; junction bases left unmatched: 2. As DNA, the CDR3 is TGCGCCAGCAGCCGGGACAGGGGGGCCTCTGGAAACACCATATATTTT. Translated: CASSRDRGASGNTIYF.

The V call is TRBV15, the J call TRBJ2-1; 7 bases are a match to TRBD2. CDR1 is LNHNV and CDR2 is YYDKDF in the germline V gene (reference sequence). The CDR3 is made up of 17 amino acids. V was clipped by 0 bases and J by 0 bases; unmatched bases: 5. The CDR3 DNA is TGTGCCACCAGCAGAGACTACGGCGGGAGCTCCTACAATGAGCAGTTCTTC. This encodes CATSRDYGGSSYNEQFF.

This clone was found a few times. The chain carries TRBV3-1 (or the pseudogene TRBV3-2) and TRBJ1-1; perhaps TRBD1 as D (5 bases). The CDR3 contains 14 residues. Germline V gives CDR1 LGHDT, CDR2 YNNKEL (reference sequence). Trimming stripped 2 bases from V and 0 bases from J, with 7 bases between. The CDR3 is CASSQTGMNTEAFF. CDR3 nucleotide sequence: TGTGCCAGCAGCCAAACAGGTATGAACACTGAAGCTTTCTTT.

The rearrangement uses TRBV19 and TRBJ2-3; 10 bases fit TRBD1. The CDR3 spans 16 residues. J gave up 6 bases and V 6 bases, and 12 bases lay outside the gene matches. Germline V gene data show CDR1 as LNHDA and CDR2 as SQIVND (reference sequence). The CDR3 DNA is TGTGCCAGTAGCCTTTGGGACAGGGGCATCGAGGATACGCAGTATTTT. It codes for CASSLWDRGIEDTQYF.

This clone was seen only once. The V and J genes are TRBV9 and TRBJ2-1; 10 positions match TRBD2. This CDR3 is 16 amino acids long. With V trimmed by 2 bases and J by 2 bases, 4 bases remained unmatched. Germline V CDR1 and CDR2: SGDLS, YYNGEE. In DNA form, the CDR3 reads TGTGCCAGCAGCGTTCAAGCGGGAGGGCCCTACAATGAGCAGTTCTTC. Translated, it gives CASSVQAGGPYNEQFF.

The J gene is TRBJ1-1, the V gene TRBV2, with a tentative D call TRBD1 (5 bases). V was trimmed by 3 bases and J by 0 bases, leaving 11 bases between them. Germline V gene sequence: CDR1 SNHLY, CDR2 FYNNEI. This CDR3 has 15 amino acids. The CDR3 region is CASSESNRLNTEAFF. CDR3 DNA: TGTGCCAGCAGTGAGTCCAACAGGTTGAACACTGAAGCTTTCTTT.

Only one count was recorded for this clone. The chain has TRBV28 and TRBJ1-5; no clear D gene. The V gene lost 3 bases and the J gene lost 5 bases, with 17 bases spanning the gap. Per the germline V gene, CDR1 is MDHEN and CDR2 is SYDVKM. The CDR3 runs to 16 residues. CDR3 nucleotide sequence: TGTGCCAGCAGTTTCGAGACCGGAGGGCGGTATCAGCCCCAGCATTTT. Amino acid sequence: CASSFETGGRYQPQHF.

The chain links TRBV11-3 to TRBJ2-3, with 8 bases identical to TRBD1. The CDR3 extends over 17 amino acids. Germline trimming cut 4 bases from V and 4 bases from J; bases unmatched to any gene: 13. Germline CDR1 reads SGHNT; CDR2 reads YENEEA. CDR3 DNA sequence: TGTGCCAGCAGCTCGGAACTAGGACAGGGTGAGCCAGATACGCAGTATTTT. As protein: CASSSELGQGEPDTQYF.

The rearrangement links TRBV5-1 to TRBJ1-2, with D uncertain. Deletions cut 0 bases from V and 6 bases from J, with 9 bases between. Germline V CDR1 and CDR2: SGHRS, YFSETQ. The CDR3 loop spans 13 amino acids. The CDR3 region has the DNA TGCGCCAGCAGCTTGGCTCGTAGCGATGGCTACACCTTC. Encoded protein: CASSLARSDGYTF. Complete variable domain (other parts from reference TRBV5-1 and TRBJ1-2): KAGVTQTPRYLIKTRGQQVTLSCSPISGHRSVSWYQQTPGQGLQFLFEYFSETQRNKGNFPGRFSGRQFSNSRSEMNVSTLELGDSALYLCASSLARSDGYTFGSGTRLTVV.

This clone appeared a single time. The chain joins TRBV27 to TRBJ1-2; a weak D match, TRBD1 (5 bases). The CDR3 spans 14 residues. V lost 2 bases to trimming and J lost 6 bases, with 13 bases between them. Germline lookup yields CDR1 MNHEY and CDR2 SMNVEV (reference sequence). DNA of the CDR3: TGTGCCAGCAGTTTAAGTGTGGGAGGGGATGGCTACACCTTC. It translates to CASSLSVGGDGYTF.

This clone is a singleton in its sample. The chain joins TRBV4-3 to TRBJ1-2; a possible D gene is TRBD1 (5 bases). The germline V and J ends were trimmed by 1 base and 5 bases, with 11 bases remaining between them. CDR1 is LGHNA, CDR2 YSLEER, per germline. The CDR3 loop spans 14 amino acids. CDR3 residues: CASSQGTGPYGYTF. Here the CDR3 DNA reads TGCGCCAGCAGCCAAGGAACAGGACCTTATGGCTACACCTTC.

The table lists this clone with a count of one. V usage is TRBV13 and J usage is TRBJ2-2; no clear D gene. The germline CDR1 and CDR2 sequences are PRHDT and FYEKMQ (reference sequence). CDR3 size: 16 residues. V was clipped by 2 bases and J by 1 base, with 11 bases between them. The CDR3 DNA sequence: TGTGCCAGCAGCTTATTGGGTAGAGGGAACACCGGGGAGCTGTTTTTT. Translated: CASSLLGRGNTGELFF. The full variable domain, in which reference TRBV13 and TRBJ2-2 provide the parts outside the CDR3, is AAGVIQSPRHLIKEKRETATLKCYPIPRHDTVYWYQQGPGQDPQFLISFYEKMQSDKGSIPDRFSAQQFSDYHSELNMSSLELGDSALYFCASSLLGRGNTGELFFGEGSRLTVL.

V and J are TRBV28 and TRBJ2-1; 8 bases fit TRBD2. This CDR3 has 16 residues. In germline, CDR1 is MDHEN, CDR2 SYDVKM. The ends lost 5 bases at V and 5 bases at J; junction bases unmatched: 11. Here the CDR3 reads CASSPGGAGGHNEQFF. The CDR3 bases are TGTGCCAGCAGTCCCGGAGGCGCGGGAGGCCACAATGAGCAGTTCTTC.

J is TRBJ1-5 and V is TRBV29-1, with TRBD1 identical over 9 bases. The CDR3 contains 13 residues. Germline CDR1 and CDR2: SQVTM and ANQGSEA. After removal of 6 bases from V and 3 bases from J, the junction contained 3 bases not matched to a gene. The CDR3 DNA reads as TGCAGCGTCCGGACAGGGGTCAATCAGCCCCAGCATTTT. Its protein product is CSVRTGVNQPQHF.

The V and J genes are TRBV9 and TRBJ2-1; 11 positions agree with TRBD2. The CDR3 loop spans 16 amino acids. V lost 0 bases to trimming and J lost 8 bases; unmatched junction nucleotides: 7. From germline, CDR1 is SGDLS and CDR2 YYNGEE. CDR3 residues: CASSVGVAGGEDEQFF. The CDR3 bases are TGTGCCAGCAGCGTAGGGGTAGCGGGAGGGGAAGATGAGCAGTTCTTC.

The chain is built from TRBV3-1 (or the pseudogene TRBV3-2) and TRBJ2-7, with TRBD2 identical over 8 bases. CDR3 length: 15 residues. The germline CDR1 and CDR2 sequences are LGHDT and YNNKEL (reference sequence). V shed 6 bases and J 2 bases; nucleotides not matched to a gene: 9. The DNA of the CDR3 is TGTGCCAGCAGTCCCCGGGGGGGGGCGGCCTACGAGCAGTACTTC. It yields the protein CASSPRGGAAYEQYF.

The chain is built from TRBV1 and TRBJ2-3; the table's TRBD2 call for D was not verified on the DNA. TRBV1 is a pseudogene locus. This CDR3 region has 15 residues. CDR3 bases: TGCACCAGCAGCGACACAGCGGGAGAGACAGATACGCAGTATTTT. Its translation is CTSSDTAGETDTQYF.

This clone came up once. V gene TRBV6-5 combines with J gene TRBJ2-5, with 7 bases matching TRBD1. Germline CDR1 and CDR2: MNHEY and SVGAGI. This CDR3 has 13 residues. V lost 2 bases to trimming and J lost 5 bases; unmatched junction nucleotides: 2. The CDR3 region has the DNA TGTGCCAGCAGTTACCGGGACAGCGAGACCCAGTACTTC. This gives the protein CASSYRDSETQYF.

The chain joins TRBV12-5 to TRBJ1-1; D is undetermined. CDR3 length: 16 residues. Germline assignment: CDR1 LGHNT and CDR2 FRNRAP. Between the trimmed V and J ends, which lost 0 bases and 7 bases, there was a span of 18 bases. CDR3 DNA: TGTGCTAGTGGTTTGGTAACGGGTCAGTCCCGTAATGAAGCTTTCTTT. This gives the protein CASGLVTGQSRNEAFF.

V and J are TRBV27 and TRBJ2-3, with 9 bases identical to TRBD2. Germline CDR1 reads MNHEY; CDR2 reads SMNVEV (reference sequence). The CDR3 spans 17 residues. The junction had 8 bases not matched to a gene; V was cut back by 3 bases and J by 1 base. The CDR3: CASSLYAAGGGTDTQYF. The CDR3 nucleotides are TGTGCCAGCAGTTTGTATGCAGCGGGAGGAGGCACAGATACGCAGTATTTT.